These T cell receptor beta chains were read from a single sample in a study of cytomegalovirus exposure and HLA in healthy donors. Sequenced by immunoSEQ multiplex PCR; TCRdb stores in-frame clones only, minus some. The sample has about 120,000 clones; 9% to 10% are singletons. Sequenced material: PBMCs. The receptors stem from a man between 25 and 39 years old in good health and CMV-seronegative. Each CDR3 is given with its conserved first and last residue. The D gene is left open where the match is weak. The size entry is marked missing in some rows and otherwise reads once, few, many or a size class.

TRBJ1-1 TRBV28 NA NA TGTGCCAGCAGTTACAGAGAAAAGGTGGCTTTCTTT CASSYREKVAFF
TRBJ2-5 TRBV25-1 NA few TGTGCCAGCAGTGAGGAGGGGAAAAGGAGCCAAGAGACCCAGTACTTC CASSEEGKRSQETQYF
TRBJ1-2 TRBV27 NA few TGTGCCAGCAGTCCTAACTCCGGTCCCCTGAGTGGCTACACCTTC CASSPNSGPLSGYTF
TRBJ1-2 TRBV29-1 TRBD1 NA TGCAGCGTTGTGGGACAGGGGGACTATGGCTACACCTTC CSVVGQGDYGYTF
TRBJ1-1 TRBV30 NA NA TGTGCCTGGACCCGCCCCGGGATCGGAGGGGACACTGAAGCTTTCTTT CAWTRPGIGGDTEAFF
TRBJ2-1 TRBV28 TRBD2 NA TGTGCCAGCAGTCCTGGTGGCGGGAGTTATTATGAGCAGTTCTTC CASSPGGGSYYEQFF
TRBJ2-1 TRBV10-3 TRBD2 few TGTGCCATCAGTGATTCCGGGAGGCCCAATGAGCAGTTCTTC CAISDSGRPNEQFF
TRBJ2-7 TRBV18 NA NA TGTGCCAGCTCACCGACTGAAACCTACGAGCAGTACTTC CASSPTETYEQYF
TRBJ2-2 TRBV14 TRBD1 NA TGTGCCAGCAGCATGGGACAGGGGTTGTCCGGGGAGCTGTTTTTT CASSMGQGLSGELFF
TRBJ2-3 TRBV30 TRBD2 NA TGTGCCTCTACAGGACTAGCGGGGACAGATACGCAGTATTTT CASTGLAGTDTQYF
TRBJ2-3 TRBV6-1 TRBD2 NA TGTGCCAGCCGTGAAGCTAGCGGGGGGGCAGATAAGCAGTATTTT CASREASGGADKQYF
TRBJ2-2 TRBV7-3 NA few TGTGCCAGCAGCTTACTGAACACCGGGGAGCTGTTTTTT CASSLLNTGELFF
TRBJ2-7 TRBV10-2 NA NA TGCGCCAGCAGTCCCACCGGGACACCGTTCTACGAGCAGTACTTC CASSPTGTPFYEQYF
TRBJ1-2 TRBV7-2 TRBD1 few TGTGCCAGCAGCTTGGGGACAGCTAACTATGGCTACACCTTC CASSLGTANYGYTF
TRBJ1-2 TRBV11-2 TRBD1 few TGTGCCAGCAGCTCGGACAGGGAGAACTATGGCTACACCTTC CASSSDRENYGYTF
TRBJ2-1 TRBV19 NA few TGTGCCAGTAGTATCCGTAATGAGCAGTTCTTC CASSIRNEQFF
TRBJ2-2 TRBV7-3 NA few TGTGCCAGCAGCTTATCGGGAGTTGGTACCGGGGAGCTGTTTTTT CASSLSGVGTGELFF
TRBJ2-1 TRBV7-3 NA NA TGTGCCAGCAGCTTAAGAGGAAACAATGAGCAGTTCTTC CASSLRGNNEQFF
TRBJ1-5 TRBV9 NA NA TGTGCCAGCAGCCCCCTCGGGGGTAGCAATCAGCCCCAGCATTTT CASSPLGGSNQPQHF
TRBJ1-2 TRBV6-1 NA NA TGTGCCAGCAGTGAAGCTGGCAGGGTCATTGACTATGGCTACACCTTC CASSEAGRVIDYGYTF
TRBJ2-3 TRBV5-7 TRBD2 NA TGTGCCAGCAGCCTCCACTATAGCGGGCCCCAGGGCGGTACGCAGTATTTT CASSLHYSGPQGGTQYF
TRBJ1-3 TRBV7-8 NA few TGTGCCAGCATACCACAGGGATCTCTTGGAAACACCATATATTTT CASIPQGSLGNTIYF
TRBJ1-1 TRBV29-1 NA NA TGCAGCGTTTTCCATACACCAGGGGCTGAAGCTTTCTTT CSVFHTPGAEAFF
TRBJ2-6 TRBV21-1 NA few TGTGCCAGCAGCGAGACGGCCCGAGGGATTTTGGGGGCCAACGTCCTGACTTTC CASSETARGILGANVLTF
TRBJ1-1 TRBV5-6 NA NA TGTGCCAGCGGGGACACTTCGAACACTGAAGCTTTCTTT CASGDTSNTEAFF
TRBJ2-7 TRBV5-1 TRBD2 few TGCGCCAGCAGCTTGGACGGGAGCGGGAGGGCCTACGAGCAGTACTTC CASSLDGSGRAYEQYF
TRBJ2-7 TRBV19 NA few TGTGCCAGTAGTAACAGGGAAAGGTCCTACGAGCAGTACTTC CASSNRERSYEQYF
TRBJ1-3 TRBV10-1 NA NA TGCGCCAGCAGTGAGTCCACGAGCTCTGGAAACACCATATATTTT CASSESTSSGNTIYF
TRBJ1-4 TRBV5-1 TRBD1 NA TGCGCCAGCAGCTCAGGGACAGGGGGCGGAAAACTGTTTTTT CASSSGTGGGKLFF
TRBJ1-5 TRBV6-1 NA NA TGTGCCAGCAGTGAAGCTTGGGCTAGCAATCAGCCCCAGCATTTT CASSEAWASNQPQHF
TRBJ2-3 TRBV12-5 NA NA TGTGCTAGTGGTTTGGTCTGGACAAGGACCAGCACAGATACGCAGTATTTT CASGLVWTRTSTDTQYF
TRBJ1-1 TRBV10-3 TRBD1 few TGTGCCATCAGTGAGTCGCGACAGGGGGACACTGAAGCTTTCTTT CAISESRQGDTEAFF
TRBJ1-1 TRBV2 NA NA TGTGCCAGCAGTTGGGGGGAAGGGACTGAAGCTTTCTTT CASSWGEGTEAFF
TRBJ2-3 TRBV21-1 NA few TGTGCCAGCAGCCACCTAGGGGGGGGGCAGGCAGATACGCAGTATTTT CASSHLGGGQADTQYF
TRBJ1-2 TRBV5-6 TRBD1 few TGTGCCAGCTTACCCTCCCCGGACAGGACGTCCTATGGCTACACCTTC CASLPSPDRTSYGYTF
TRBJ2-1 TRBV5-6 NA few TGTGCCAGCGTCAGGCTAGCAGGCAATGAGCAGTTCTTC CASVRLAGNEQFF
TRBJ2-7 TRBV28 TRBD1 few TGTGCCAGCAGTTTAGGGGTGACAGGGGGCGCCTCCTACGAGCAGTACTTC CASSLGVTGGASYEQYF
TRBJ2-1 TRBV9 TRBD2 NA TGTGCCAGCAGCCCGACTAGCGGGGGGCTGGGGGAGCAGTTCTTC CASSPTSGGLGEQFF
TRBJ2-2 TRBV28 NA NA TGTGCCAGCAGGTCGACAGGTACGAACACCGGGGAGCTGTTTTTT CASRSTGTNTGELFF
TRBJ1-1 TRBV2 TRBD1 few TGTGCCAGCAGTGAAGGGGACAGCTTGAACACTGAAGCTTTCTTT CASSEGDSLNTEAFF
TRBJ2-3 TRBV10-3 NA few TGTGCCATCAGTGAGGACAGGACAACAGATACGCAGTATTTT CAISEDRTTDTQYF
TRBJ2-7 TRBV5-6 NA NA TGTGCCAGCAGCCCAGAAACTAGCCTTACCTACGAGCAGTACTTC CASSPETSLTYEQYF
TRBJ2-7 TRBV4-1 TRBD2 NA TGCGCCAGCAGCCAGCCCGGACTAGCGGGCTACGAGCAGTACTTC CASSQPGLAGYEQYF
TRBJ1-3 TRBV19 NA few TGTGCCAGTAGTGTACCAGGGATCTACTCTGGAAACACCATATATTTT CASSVPGIYSGNTIYF
TRBJ1-1 TRBV2 NA few TGTGCCAGCCTGCAGGTAGAGGGTACTGAAGCTTTCTTT CASLQVEGTEAFF
TRBJ1-1 TRBV2 NA NA TGTGCCAGCAGTGATGGGGGGGGAGGTGAAGCTTTCTTT CASSDGGGGEAFF
TRBJ1-2 TRBV7-9 NA NA TGTGCCAGCAGCCTGAGAGGACAGTTCGATGGCTACACCTTC CASSLRGQFDGYTF
TRBJ2-3 TRBV29-1 TRBD2 few TGCAGCGTTGCCGGGACTAGCGGGGACATCACAGATACGCAGTATTTT CSVAGTSGDITDTQYF
TRBJ1-5 TRBV28 NA few TGTGCCAGCAGCCAGGGCAGGGACAATCAGCCCCAGCATTTT CASSQGRDNQPQHF
TRBJ1-5 TRBV7-6 TRBD1 NA TGTGCCAGCAGCCCGGACAGGCGGAGCAATCAGCCCCAGCATTTT CASSPDRRSNQPQHF
TRBJ2-5 TRBV7-9 NA NA TGTGCCAGCAGCCCACTGGTACTCTCCCCCCAAGAGACCCAGTACTTC CASSPLVLSPQETQYF
TRBJ2-1 TRBV28 NA NA TGTGCCAGCCCGCCGGCTAGCAGCAAATACAATGAGCAGTTCTTC CASPPASSKYNEQFF
TRBJ2-7 TRBV27 TRBD2 NA TGTGCCAGCAGTTTGCAAGCGGGGTTCCCCTACGAGCAGTACTTC CASSLQAGFPYEQYF